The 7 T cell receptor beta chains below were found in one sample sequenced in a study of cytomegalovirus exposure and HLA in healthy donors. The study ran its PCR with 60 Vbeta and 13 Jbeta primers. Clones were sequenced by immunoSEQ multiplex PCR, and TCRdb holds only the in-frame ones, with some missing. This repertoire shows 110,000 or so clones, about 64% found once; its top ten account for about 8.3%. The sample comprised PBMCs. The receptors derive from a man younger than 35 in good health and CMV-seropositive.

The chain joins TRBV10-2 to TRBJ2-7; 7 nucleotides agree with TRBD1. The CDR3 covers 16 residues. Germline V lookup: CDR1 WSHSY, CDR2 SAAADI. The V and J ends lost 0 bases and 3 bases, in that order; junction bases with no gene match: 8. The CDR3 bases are TGCGCCAGCAGTGAGTCGGGAAACAGGGGAAGCTACGAGCAGTACTTC. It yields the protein CASSESGNRGSYEQYF.

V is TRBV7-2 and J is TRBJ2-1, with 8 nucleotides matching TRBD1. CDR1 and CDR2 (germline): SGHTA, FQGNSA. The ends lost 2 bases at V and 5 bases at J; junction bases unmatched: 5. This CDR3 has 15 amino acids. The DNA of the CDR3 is TGTGCCAGCAGCTTACAGGGGGCGCAGGACAATGAGCAGTTCTTC. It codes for CASSLQGAQDNEQFF.

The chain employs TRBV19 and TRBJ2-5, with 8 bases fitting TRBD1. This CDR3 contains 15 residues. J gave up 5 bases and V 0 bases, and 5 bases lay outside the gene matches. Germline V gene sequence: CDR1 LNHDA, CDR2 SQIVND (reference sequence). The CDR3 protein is CASSIDRGRFETQYF. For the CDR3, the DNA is TGTGCCAGTAGTATAGACAGGGGGCGGTTCGAGACCCAGTACTTC.

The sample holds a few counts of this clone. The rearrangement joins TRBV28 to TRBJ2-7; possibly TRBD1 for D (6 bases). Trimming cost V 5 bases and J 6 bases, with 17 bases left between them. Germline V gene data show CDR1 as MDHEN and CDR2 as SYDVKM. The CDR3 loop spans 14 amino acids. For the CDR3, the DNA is TGTGCCAGCAGTCAACGACAGGCGGCCTCCGAGCAGTACTTC. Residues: CASSQRQAASEQYF.

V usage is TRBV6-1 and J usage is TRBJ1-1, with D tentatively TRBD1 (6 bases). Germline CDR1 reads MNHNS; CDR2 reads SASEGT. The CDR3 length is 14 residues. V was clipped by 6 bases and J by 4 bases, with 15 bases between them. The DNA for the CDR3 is TGTGCCAGCAGGGGACGGGACACTGGCACTGAAGCTTTCTTT. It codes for CASRGRDTGTEAFF.

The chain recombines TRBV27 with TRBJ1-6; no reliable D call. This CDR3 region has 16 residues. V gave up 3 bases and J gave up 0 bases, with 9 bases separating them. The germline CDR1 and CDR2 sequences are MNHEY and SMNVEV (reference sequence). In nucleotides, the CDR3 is TGTGCCAGCAGTTTGGTAGGGAGCTCCTATAATTCACCCCTCCACTTT. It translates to CASSLVGSSYNSPLHF.

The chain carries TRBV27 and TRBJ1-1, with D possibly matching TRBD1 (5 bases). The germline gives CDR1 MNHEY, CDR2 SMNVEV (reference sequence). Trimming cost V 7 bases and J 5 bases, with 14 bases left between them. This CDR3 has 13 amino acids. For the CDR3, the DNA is TGTGCCAGCACCCCGGGGGGGAGGACTGAAGCTTTCTTT. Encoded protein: CASTPGGRTEAFF.